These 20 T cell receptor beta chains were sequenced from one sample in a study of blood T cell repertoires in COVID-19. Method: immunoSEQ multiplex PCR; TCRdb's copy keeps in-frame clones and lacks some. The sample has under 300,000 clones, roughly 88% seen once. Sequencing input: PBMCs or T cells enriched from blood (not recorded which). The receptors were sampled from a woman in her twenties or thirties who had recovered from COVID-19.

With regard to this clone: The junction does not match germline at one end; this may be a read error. CDR3 nucleotides: TGTGCTAGCAGCTTAGGGACTAGCGGGGGGACCAATGAGCAGTTCTTC. Translation: CASSLGTSGGTNEQFF. V is TRBV7-7 and J is TRBJ2-1; 15 bases line up with TRBD2. CDR3 length: 16 amino acids. Germline assignment: CDR1 SSHAT and CDR2 FNYEAQ (reference sequence).

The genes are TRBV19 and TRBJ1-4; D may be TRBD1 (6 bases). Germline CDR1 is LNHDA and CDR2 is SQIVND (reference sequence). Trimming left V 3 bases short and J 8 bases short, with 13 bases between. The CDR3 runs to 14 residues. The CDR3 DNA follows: TGTGCCAGTAGTATTCGGGACATCGGGGAAAAACTGTTTTTT. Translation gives CASSIRDIGEKLFF.

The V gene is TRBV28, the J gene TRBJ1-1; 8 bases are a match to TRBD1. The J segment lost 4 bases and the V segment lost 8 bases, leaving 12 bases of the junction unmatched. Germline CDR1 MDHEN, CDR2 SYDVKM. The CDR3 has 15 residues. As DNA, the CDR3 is TGTGCCAGCGAACCAGGGGGCAGGCGGGGCACTGAAGCTTTCTTT. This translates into CASEPGGRRGTEAFF.

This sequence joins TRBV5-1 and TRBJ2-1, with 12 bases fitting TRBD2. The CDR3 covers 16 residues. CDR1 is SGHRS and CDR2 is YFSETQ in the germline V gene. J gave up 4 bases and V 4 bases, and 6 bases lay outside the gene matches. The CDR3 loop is CASSTAGTSGYNEQFF. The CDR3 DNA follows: TGCGCCAGCAGCACCGCCGGGACTAGCGGGTACAATGAGCAGTTCTTC.

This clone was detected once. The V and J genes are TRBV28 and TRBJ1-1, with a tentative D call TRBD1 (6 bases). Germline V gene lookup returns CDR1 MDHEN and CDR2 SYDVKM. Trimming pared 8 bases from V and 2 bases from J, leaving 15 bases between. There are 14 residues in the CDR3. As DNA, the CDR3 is TGTGCCAGCCGATCAGGGACACTCAACACTGAAGCTTTCTTT. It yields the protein CASRSGTLNTEAFF.

The CDR3 nucleotides are TGTGCCAGCAGTGATCGCGGGACCCCCTACAATGAGCAGTTCTTC. Its protein product is CASSDRGTPYNEQFF. V gene TRBV25-1 combines with J gene TRBJ2-1; D possibly corresponds to TRBD2 (6 bases). Germline CDR1 reads MGHDK; CDR2 reads SYGVNS. The ends were cut back, 3 bases at V and 2 bases at J, with 11 bases in the middle. The CDR3 totals 15 residues.

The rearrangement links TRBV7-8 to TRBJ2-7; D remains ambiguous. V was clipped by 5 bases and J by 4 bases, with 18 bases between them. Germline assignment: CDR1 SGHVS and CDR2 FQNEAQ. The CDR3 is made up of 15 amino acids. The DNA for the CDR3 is TGTGCCAGCAGCCCCCTTCCAGGATCTTCGTACGAGCAGTACTTC. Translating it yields CASSPLPGSSYEQYF.

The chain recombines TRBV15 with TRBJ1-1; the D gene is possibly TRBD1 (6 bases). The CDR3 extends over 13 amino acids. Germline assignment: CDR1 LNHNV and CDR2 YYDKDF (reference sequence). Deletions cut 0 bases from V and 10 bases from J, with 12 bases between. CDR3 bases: TGTGCCACCAGCAGAGAAAGAGTAGGGGGAGCTTTCTTT. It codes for CATSRERVGGAFF.

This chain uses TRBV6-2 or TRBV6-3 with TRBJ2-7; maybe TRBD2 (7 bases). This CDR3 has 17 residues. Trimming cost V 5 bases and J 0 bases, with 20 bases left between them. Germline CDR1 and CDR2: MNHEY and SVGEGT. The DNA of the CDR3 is TGTGCCAGCAGTCCCCCCGGGGGGCCGAGGAGCTCCTACGAGCAGTACTTC. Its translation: CASSPPGGPRSSYEQYF.

CDR3 region: CSVGTRNTEAFF. CDR3 DNA: TGCAGCGTAGGGACAAGGAACACTGAAGCTTTCTTT. The chain combines TRBV29-1 with TRBJ1-1; a possible D gene is TRBD1 (6 bases). CDR1 is SQVTM, CDR2 ANQGSEA, per germline. The length of the CDR3 is 12 residues. V was trimmed by 6 bases and J by 1 base, leaving 9 bases between them.

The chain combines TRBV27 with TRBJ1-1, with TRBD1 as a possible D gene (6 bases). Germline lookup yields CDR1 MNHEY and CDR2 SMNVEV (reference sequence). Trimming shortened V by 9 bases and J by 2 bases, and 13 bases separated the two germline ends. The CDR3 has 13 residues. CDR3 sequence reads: CASHGQTNTEAFF. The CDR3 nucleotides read TGTGCCAGTCACGGACAGACAAACACTGAAGCTTTCTTT.

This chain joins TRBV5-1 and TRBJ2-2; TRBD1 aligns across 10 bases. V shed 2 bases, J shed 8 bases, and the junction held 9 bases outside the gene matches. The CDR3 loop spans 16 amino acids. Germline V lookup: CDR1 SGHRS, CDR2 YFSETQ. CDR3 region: CASSLTGTGALGELFF. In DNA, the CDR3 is TGCGCCAGCAGCTTAACCGGGACAGGGGCGCTGGGGGAGCTGTTTTTT.

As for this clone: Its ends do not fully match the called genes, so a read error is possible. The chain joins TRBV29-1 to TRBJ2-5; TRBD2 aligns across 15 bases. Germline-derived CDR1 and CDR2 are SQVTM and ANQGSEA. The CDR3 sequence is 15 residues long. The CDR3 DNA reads TGCAGCGAGACGGGACTAGCGGGGGGACGAGAGGCCCAGTACTTC. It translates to CSETGLAGGREAQYF.

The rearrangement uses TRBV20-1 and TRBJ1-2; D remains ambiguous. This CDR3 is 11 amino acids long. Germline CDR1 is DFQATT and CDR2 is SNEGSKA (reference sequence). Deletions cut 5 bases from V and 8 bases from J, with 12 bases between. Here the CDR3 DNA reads TGCAGTGCTCCTACGGGTTTCGGCTACACCTTC. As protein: CSAPTGFGYTF.

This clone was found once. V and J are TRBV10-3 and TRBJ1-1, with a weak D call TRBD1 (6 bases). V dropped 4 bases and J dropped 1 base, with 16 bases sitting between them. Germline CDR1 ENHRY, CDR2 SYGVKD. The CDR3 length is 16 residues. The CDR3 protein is CAISATGLAANTEAFF. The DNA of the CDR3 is TGTGCCATCAGTGCTACAGGGTTGGCGGCGAACACTGAAGCTTTCTTT.

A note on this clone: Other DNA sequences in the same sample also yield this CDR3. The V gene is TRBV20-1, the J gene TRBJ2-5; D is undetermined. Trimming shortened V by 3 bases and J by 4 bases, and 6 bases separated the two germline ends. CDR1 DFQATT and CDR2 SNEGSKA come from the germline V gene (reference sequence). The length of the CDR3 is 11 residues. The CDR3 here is CSARGRETQYF. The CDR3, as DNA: TGCAGTGCTAGGGGCCGAGAGACCCAGTACTTC.

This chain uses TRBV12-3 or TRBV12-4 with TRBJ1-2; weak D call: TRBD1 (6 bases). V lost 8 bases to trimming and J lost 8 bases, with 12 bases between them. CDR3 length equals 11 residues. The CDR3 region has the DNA TGTGCCAGCGCTTCAAGGGGGGGCTACACCTTC. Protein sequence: CASASRGGYTF.

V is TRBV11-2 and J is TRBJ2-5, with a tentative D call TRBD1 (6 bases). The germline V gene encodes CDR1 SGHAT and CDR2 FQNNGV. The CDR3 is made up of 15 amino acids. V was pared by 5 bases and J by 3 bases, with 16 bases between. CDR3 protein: CASSPYPQGEETQYF. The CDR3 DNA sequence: TGTGCCAGCAGCCCGTATCCACAGGGAGAAGAGACCCAGTACTTC.

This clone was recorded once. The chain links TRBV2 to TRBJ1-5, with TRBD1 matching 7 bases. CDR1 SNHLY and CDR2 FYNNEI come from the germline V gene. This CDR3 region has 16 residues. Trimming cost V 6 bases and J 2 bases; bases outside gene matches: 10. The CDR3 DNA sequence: TGTGCCAGCAGCGAGACCCCCGGGACAGGCAATCAGCCCCAGCATTTT. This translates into CASSETPGTGNQPQHF.

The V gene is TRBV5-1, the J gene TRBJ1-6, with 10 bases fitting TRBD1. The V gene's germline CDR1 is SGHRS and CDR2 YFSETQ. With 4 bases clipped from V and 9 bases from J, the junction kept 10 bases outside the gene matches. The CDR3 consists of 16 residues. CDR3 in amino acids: CASSPPGGQGSSPLHF. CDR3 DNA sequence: TGCGCCAGCAGCCCGCCCGGGGGACAGGGGTCTTCACCCCTCCACTTT.